This TCR beta chain derives from a study of vaccination and CD4 T cells after COVID-19. Sequencing of cultured CD4+ T cell DNA used the Oncomine TCR Beta short-read assay. TCRdb reprocessed the PCR reads with MiXCR, giving one entry per CDR3 protein. The table lists about 14,000 distinct CDR3 sequences, around 60% of them singletons. Notes on this clonotype: Its antigen is as yet unknown. One junction end does not reproduce the germline sequence, and a read error may be involved.

Germline V gene lookup returns CDR1 SSHAT and CDR2 FNYEAQ (reference sequence). There are 13 residues in the CDR3. Stated treatment: approximately nine-day PBMC culture with coronavirus spike peptide pools or control peptides (ViraFEST assay). Each well received millions of PBMCs, cultured with roughly 9.6 IU/ml IL-2 and approximately 10 ug/ml peptide pools. Half-medium changes with fresh IL-2 medium occurred on days 3 and 7. The sequenced sample consisted of CD4+ T cells from blood, cultured in vitro. The chain has TRBV7-7 and TRBJ2-3; D possibly corresponds to TRBD2 (7 bases). The origin of this receptor is a human donor who had recovered from COVID-19. The CDR3 sequence: CASSLGGEDTQYF. In DNA, the CDR3 is TGTGCTAGCAGCTTAGGGGGGGAAGATACGCAGTATTTT.